This TCR beta chain was documented in a study of T cells after somatic rescue of genetic block (dated by TCRdb to 2018 to 2021). For the wider study: What the study looked at was long-term robustness, specifically in a T-cell system that came about through somatic rescue of a genetic block in T-cell development.

As concerns this clone: Its antigen remains unidentified. Base quality data are lacking; no much larger clone is found one base away.

The CDR3 measures 14 amino acids from cysteine to phenylalanine. Solely the CDR3 DNA is kept, with 42 bases framed from the first base. Germline trimming amounts to 6 bases on V and 5 bases on J, with 7 as the count of junction bases outside the gene matches. Per the germline V gene, MNHEY is the CDR1 and SVGAGI is the CDR2. To prepare the library, the immunoSEQ multiplex PCR assay was applied. The clones in this table, taken by TCRdb from immuneACCESS, are in-frame only. Not every clone is retained; where verified, under half of the shortfall comes from an unresolved V gene, and the cause of the rest is unknown. In all, the sample holds tens of thousands of clones, and just under 95% of those were seen once. Approximately 2.9% of the sample is taken by the ten largest.

Sequenced sample: peripheral blood mononuclear cells (PBMCs). The TCR comes from a man aged 40-50 years. The chain uses TRBV6-5 and TRBJ2-7, with 10 middle bases fitting TRBD1. CDR3 sequence: CASSRGQGVHEQYF. The DNA sequence follows: TGTGCCAGCAGCCGTGGACAGGGGGTCCACGAGCAGTACTTC.